These 20 T cell receptor beta chains share one sample of origin, sequenced in a study of cytomegalovirus exposure and HLA in healthy donors. The PCR had 60 Vbeta and 13 Jbeta primers. Here immunoSEQ multiplex PCR was the method, and the copy in TCRdb shows in-frame clones only, minus some. The sample has about 130,000 clones, over 60% seen once. Sequencing was performed on PBMCs. The receptors here all came from a human donor in good health.

This clone was recorded only once. The chain recombines TRBV6-1 with TRBJ2-3; the match to TRBD2 covers 8 bases. The CDR3 totals 14 residues. Trimming cost V 4 bases and J 3 bases; bases outside gene matches: 3. Germline V gives CDR1 MNHNS, CDR2 SASEGT. CDR3 sequence: CASSVGLATDTQYF. The CDR3 region has the DNA TGTGCCAGCAGTGTTGGACTAGCAACAGATACGCAGTATTTT.

This rearrangement joins TRBV6-8 to TRBJ1-2; TRBD1 might be the D (6 bases). Trimming removed 8 bases from V and 5 bases from J, with 21 bases in between. Per germline, CDR1 MNHGY and CDR2 SAAAGT. CDR3 size: 15 residues. CDR3 loop: CASGHGTPDVYGYTF. As DNA, the CDR3 is TGTGCCAGCGGCCACGGGACACCGGACGTATATGGCTACACCTTC.

As DNA, the CDR3 is TGTGCCAGCAGCGTAGACTGGGGGCCAGGCAATGAGCAGTTCTTC. It translates to CASSVDWGPGNEQFF. The chain is built from TRBV9 and TRBJ2-1, with a possible D match to TRBD1 (6 bases). Trimming removed 0 bases at V and 6 bases at J, with 13 bases between. The CDR3 spans 15 residues. From germline, CDR1 is SGDLS and CDR2 YYNGEE.

This chain uses TRBV29-1 with TRBJ2-1, with D possibly being TRBD1 (5 bases). Deletions cut 0 bases from V and 6 bases from J, with 18 bases between. CDR3 length: 16 amino acids. Per germline, CDR1 SQVTM and CDR2 ANQGSEA. CDR3 in DNA: TGCAGCGTTGAAGATGGGTCCAGGGCGATTGTCAATGAGCAGTTCTTC. As protein: CSVEDGSRAIVNEQFF.

The V call is TRBV7-2, the J call TRBJ2-1, with D hard to call. Trimming removed 3 bases from V and 10 bases from J, with 13 bases in between. The CDR3 totals 13 residues. Germline V CDR1 and CDR2: SGHTA, FQGNSA. The CDR3 sequence: CASSLSLLGEQFF. The CDR3 nucleotides read TGTGCCAGCAGCTTGTCCCTCCTAGGAGAGCAGTTCTTC.

This chain joins TRBV4-1 and TRBJ1-6, with 7 bases aligning to TRBD1. Germline values: CDR1 MGHRA, CDR2 YSYEKL. V shed 1 base, J shed 11 bases, and the junction held 11 bases outside the gene matches. This CDR3 is built from 16 residues. In DNA, the CDR3 is TGCGCCAGCAGCCAAGCGCCGAACCAGGGGGTAGCACCCCTCCACTTT. Protein product: CASSQAPNQGVAPLHF.

This clone was seen more than once but under ten times. The rearrangement uses TRBV6-5 and TRBJ1-2, with 7 bases lining up with TRBD1. The V and J ends lost 6 bases and 5 bases, in that order; junction bases with no gene match: 9. The CDR3 covers 14 residues. Germline CDR1 and CDR2: MNHEY and SVGAGI. Written as DNA, the CDR3 is TGTGCCAGCAGCCGCTCGACAGGGAGGTATGGCTACACCTTC. It is translated as CASSRSTGRYGYTF.

Concerning this clone itself: In the same sample, other DNA sequences code for this CDR3. CDR3 amino acids: CASSSTTGLAGASRFF. CDR3 in DNA: TGTGCCAGTAGTAGTACAACGGGACTAGCGGGGGCGTCTCGGTTCTTC. The rearrangement uses TRBV19 and TRBJ2-1; TRBD2 agrees at 14 bases. Per germline, CDR1 LNHDA and CDR2 SQIVND (reference sequence). There are 16 residues in the CDR3. The V gene end was trimmed by 4 bases and the J gene end by 15 bases; junction bases not matched to a gene: 14.

The chain is built from TRBV7-2 and TRBJ2-1; the match to TRBD2 covers 9 bases. J lost 7 bases, V lost 1 base, and 11 bases had no gene match. CDR1 is SGHTA and CDR2 is FQGNSA in the germline V gene. The CDR3 length is 17 residues. The CDR3 spells CASSLGGATSGGNEQFF. The CDR3 nucleotides read TGTGCCAGCAGCTTAGGGGGAGCGACTAGCGGCGGTAATGAGCAGTTCTTC.

This clone turned up a few times. The chain employs TRBV7-9 and TRBJ2-1; D is undetermined. There are 12 residues in the CDR3. V lost 4 bases and J 10 bases, leaving 11 bases between the germline ends. CDR1 and CDR2 from the germline V gene are SEHNR and FQNEAQ (reference sequence). The CDR3 DNA is TGTGCCAGCAGCTCAGGAATCAACGAGCAGTTCTTC. This translates into CASSSGINEQFF.

V is TRBV5-1 and J is TRBJ2-2; 14 positions agree with TRBD2. This CDR3 has 18 amino acids. Germline lookup yields CDR1 SGHRS and CDR2 YFSETQ. Germline trimming cut 4 bases from V and 0 bases from J; bases unmatched to any gene: 5. Here the CDR3 reads CASSVGLAGVSNTGELFF. The CDR3 region has the DNA TGCGCCAGCAGCGTGGGACTAGCGGGAGTTTCGAACACCGGGGAGCTGTTTTTT.

This clone was seen more than once but under ten times. The CDR3 coding sequence is TGTGCCAGCAGCTACAGGGGACTAGCCAAAAACATTCAGTACTTC. Its protein product is CASSYRGLAKNIQYF. The chain carries TRBV5-6 and TRBJ2-4; perhaps TRBD1 as D (7 bases). The CDR3 is 15 residues long. Germline CDR1 SGHDT, CDR2 YYEEEE. Trimming shortened V by 3 bases and J by 0 bases, and 10 bases separated the two germline ends.

V and J are TRBV27 and TRBJ1-2, with 8 bases identical to TRBD1. V lost 0 bases to trimming and J lost 4 bases; unmatched junction nucleotides: 1. The CDR3 consists of 14 residues. CDR1 and CDR2 (germline): MNHEY, SMNVEV (reference sequence). CDR3 DNA: TGTGCCAGCAGTTTATCCGACAGGGGCTATGGCTACACCTTC. Translated: CASSLSDRGYGYTF.

Note on this clone: One junction end disagrees with the germline gene, perhaps due to a read error. The J gene is TRBJ2-7, the V gene TRBV10-3; D gene uncertain. Germline-derived CDR1 and CDR2 are ENHRY and SYGVKD. There are 12 residues in the CDR3. The CDR3 bases are TGTGCCACCAGTATCCTAGATTTCGAGCAGTACTTC. It translates to CATSILDFEQYF.

This rearrangement joins TRBV9 to TRBJ2-2; 12 bases are shared with TRBD2. Unmatched junction bases numbered 9, after V lost 0 bases and J lost 6 bases. Per the germline V gene, CDR1 is SGDLS and CDR2 is YYNGEE. The CDR3 spans 18 residues. CDR3 sequence reads: CASSVVPTSGRTAGELFF. The CDR3 DNA is TGTGCCAGCAGCGTAGTCCCGACTAGCGGGAGAACGGCCGGGGAGCTGTTTTTT.

In its sample, this clone was seen once. The genes are TRBV19 and TRBJ2-3; 12 bases are a match to TRBD2. CDR3 length equals 16 residues. In germline, CDR1 is LNHDA, CDR2 SQIVND (reference sequence). V lost 6 bases and J lost 3; bases outside the gene matches: 7. The CDR3, as DNA: TGTGCCAGTAGCCCGACTAGCGGGAGATGGACAGATACGCAGTATTTT. Its protein product is CASSPTSGRWTDTQYF.

V usage is TRBV11-2 and J usage is TRBJ1-1; D is possibly TRBD1 (6 bases). The CDR3 totals 17 residues. V lost 5 bases to trimming and J lost 1 base, with 20 bases between them. Germline loops: CDR1 SGHAT, CDR2 FQNNGV. The CDR3 protein is CASSPSVGTPKNTEAFF. The DNA for the CDR3 is TGTGCCAGCAGCCCCAGCGTGGGGACACCAAAGAACACTGAAGCTTTCTTT.

This clone appeared once. This chain links TRBV6-1 with TRBJ1-2; weak D call: TRBD1 (6 bases). Germline lookup yields CDR1 MNHNS and CDR2 SASEGT. This CDR3 is 14 amino acids long. The V gene lost 5 bases and the J gene lost 1 base, with 11 bases spanning the gap. Written as DNA, the CDR3 is TGTGCCAGCAGTCCGGGACATAGTAACTATGGCTACACCTTC. Protein product: CASSPGHSNYGYTF.

V usage is TRBV7-9 and J usage is TRBJ1-5; D not resolved. Germline-derived CDR1 and CDR2 are SEHNR and FQNEAQ (reference sequence). V was pared by 5 bases and J by 1 base, with 6 bases between. The CDR3 runs 13 residues. CDR3 DNA: TGTGCCAGCAGCCCGGGGAGCAATCAGCCCCAGCATTTT. Translating it yields CASSPGSNQPQHF.

This chain joins TRBV5-1 and TRBJ1-3, with D unclear. The CDR3 loop spans 16 amino acids. Trimming pared 0 bases from V and 4 bases from J, leaving 14 bases between. Germline CDR1 and CDR2: SGHRS and YFSETQ. The CDR3 region is CASSLAYPSRGNTIYF. Written as DNA, the CDR3 is TGCGCCAGCAGCTTGGCCTACCCCTCCCGGGGAAACACCATATATTTT.